A single sample gave rise to the 18 T cell receptor beta chains below, sequenced in a study of CD8+CD57+ T cells in acquired aplastic anemia. TCR beta VDJ and CDR3 profiles were obtained from a genomic DNA template. TCRdb re-called the reads through MiXCR, storing one row per CDR3 protein. The repertoire holds 200,000 to 250,000 distinct CDR3 sequences, with about 37% as singletons. The specimen sequenced was sorted CD4+, CD8+, or CD8+CD57+ T cells (not recorded which) from PBMCs. The receptors originated from a human donor in good health, serving as a control.

Points on this clonotype: One end of the junction fails to match germline, which may point to a read error. The chain combines TRBV25-1 with TRBJ1-1; 8 bases align to TRBD1. Germline V gives CDR1 MGHDK, CDR2 SYGVNS. The CDR3 is 14 residues long. CDR3 amino acids: CASSHETGDTEAFF. CDR3 nucleotide sequence: TGTGCCAGCAGCCACGAGACAGGGGACACTGAAGCCTTCTTT.

The chain recombines TRBV14 with TRBJ1-2, with D unclear. CDR1 is SGHDN, CDR2 FVKESK, per germline. This CDR3 is 11 amino acids long. V gave up 3 bases and J gave up 3 bases, with 2 bases separating them. CDR3 DNA sequence: TGTGCCAGCAGCCATCACTATGGCTACACCTTC. Translating it yields CASSHHYGYTF.

This chain uses TRBV20-1 with TRBJ2-3, with 7 bases fitting TRBD2. V trimming: 8 bases; J trimming: 3 bases; junction bases outside the gene matches: 8. This CDR3 is 13 amino acids long. The V gene's germline CDR1 is DFQATT and CDR2 SNEGSKA (reference sequence). The CDR3 protein is CSRSGGGTDTQYF. The CDR3 DNA is TGCAGTAGGTCGGGAGGCGGAACAGATACGCAGTATTTT.

This clonotype was detected a few times. The rearrangement uses TRBV5-1 and TRBJ2-4; D might be TRBD1 (7 bases). The germline CDR1 and CDR2 sequences are SGHRS and YFSETQ. Trimming cost V 1 base and J 3 bases, with 20 bases left between them. The CDR3 contains 18 residues. The CDR3, as DNA: TGCGCCAGCAGCTTGCTAACAGGGGAGGTCTTAGGCAAAAACATTCAGTACTTC. As protein: CASSLLTGEVLGKNIQYF.

The V and J genes are TRBV6-1 and TRBJ2-1; possible D gene TRBD2, 6 bases. Germline V CDR1 and CDR2: MNHNS, SASEGT. Deletions cut 5 bases from V and 5 bases from J, with 19 bases between. The CDR3 is 16 residues long. The CDR3 DNA reads TGTGCCAGCAGTCGGAGGGGCGGGATGGGTAACAATGAGCAGTTCTTC. This encodes CASSRRGGMGNNEQFF.

The sample holds a few counts of this clonotype. CDR3 protein: CASSQDRGTSNSQYF. The CDR3 bases are TGTGCCAGCAGCCAAGATCGAGGGACTAGTAATTCTCAGTACTTC. V gene TRBV4-2 combines with J gene TRBJ2-4, with TRBD2 matching over 8 bases. Germline CDR1 reads LGHNA; CDR2 reads YNFKEQ. The CDR3 extends over 15 amino acids. V shed 0 bases, J shed 12 bases, and the junction held 10 bases outside the gene matches.

There are many counts of this clonotype. The V call is TRBV25-1, the J call TRBJ2-7; no reliable D call. From germline, CDR1 is MGHDK and CDR2 SYGVNS. V was shortened by 4 bases and J by 2 bases, with 24 bases between the two germline ends. CDR3 size: 18 residues. As DNA, the CDR3 is TGTGCCAGCAGTGTGAAGAATTCAGTCCAAGGGTTGACCTACGAGCAGTACTTC. Encoded protein: CASSVKNSVQGLTYEQYF.

This clonotype appeared many times. The V and J genes are TRBV7-9 and TRBJ2-3, with 7 bases aligning to TRBD2. Trimming cost V 3 bases and J 4 bases; bases outside gene matches: 4. Per germline, CDR1 SEHNR and CDR2 FQNEAQ (reference sequence). CDR3 length: 14 residues. CDR3 coding DNA: TGTGCCAGCAGCTTTGCGGGAGTTGCAGATACGCAGTATTTT. Protein product: CASSFAGVADTQYF.

The V and J genes are TRBV10-3 and TRBJ2-7; 14 bases agree with TRBD2. Trimming at V came to 4 bases and at J to 6 bases, leaving 5 bases not matched to a gene. The CDR3 is 15 residues long. From germline, CDR1 is ENHRY and CDR2 SYGVKD. CDR3 protein: CAISAGLAGVSEQYF. DNA of the CDR3: TGTGCCATCAGTGCGGGACTAGCGGGGGTAAGCGAGCAGTACTTC.

This chain links TRBV29-1 with TRBJ1-1, with D unclear. V dropped 5 bases and J dropped 1 base, with 14 bases sitting between them. CDR1 SQVTM and CDR2 ANQGSEA come from the germline V gene. The CDR3 covers 14 residues. The CDR3 coding sequence is TGCAGCGTTAAAAGTGGCACTTCGAACACTGAAGCTTTCTTT. Amino acids: CSVKSGTSNTEAFF.

In this sample, this clonotype turned up many times. J is TRBJ1-1 and V is TRBV11-1; tentatively, D is TRBD1 (6 bases). The CDR3 loop spans 19 amino acids. Deletions cut 0 bases from V and 0 bases from J, with 20 bases between. Germline assignment: CDR1 SGHAT and CDR2 FQDESV (reference sequence). The DNA for the CDR3 is TGTGCCAGCAGCTTAGCAGATTGGGGGGGCACAACAGTGAACACTGAAGCTTTCTTT. Translating gives CASSLADWGGTTVNTEAFF.

The rearrangement uses TRBV10-3 and TRBJ2-3, with D possibly TRBD2 on 5 matching bases. The CDR3 has 13 amino acids. Germline CDR1 and CDR2: ENHRY and SYGVKD. V was pared by 4 bases and J by 2 bases, with 7 bases between. The CDR3 sequence is CAISASPTDTQYF. DNA for the CDR3: TGTGCCATCAGTGCTAGCCCCACAGATACGCAGTATTTT.

Only one count was recorded for this clonotype. As the CDR3 is not closed by the conserved phenylalanine or tryptophan, this likely results from a read error. Because the CDR3's place on the DNA is in doubt, the DNA is left out and the CDR3 is given as listed by TCRdb. The V and J genes are TRBV2 and TRBJ2-7; the table names TRBD1, a call not compared with the DNA. The V gene's germline CDR1 is SNHLY and CDR2 FYNNEI. The CDR3 sequence runs 8 residues, both termini included. The chain's CDR3 is CVSSEAPP.

This clonotype was seen once. The junction and the germline gene differ at one end; a read error may be behind it. The rearrangement joins TRBV10-3 to TRBJ2-2; TRBD2 might be the D (5 bases). Per germline, CDR1 ENHRY and CDR2 SYGVKD. The CDR3 has 14 amino acids. The DNA for the CDR3 is TGTGTCATCAGTCCCGGTGTTGCCACCGGGGAGCCGTTTTTT. Translating gives CVISPGVATGEPFF.

This clonotype was detected many times. This chain connects TRBV7-9 to TRBJ1-5, with TRBD1 identical over 9 bases. Germline V CDR1 and CDR2: SEHNR, FQNEAQ (reference sequence). The CDR3 is 15 amino acids. Losses at the gene ends were 1 base for V and 2 bases for J; bases not matched to a gene: 0. CDR3 sequence (DNA): TGTGCCAGCAGCTTAGGGACAGGGGGCAATCAGCCCCAGCATTTT. Its protein is CASSLGTGGNQPQHF.

This clonotype has ten or more counts. The chain couples TRBV10-3 to TRBJ1-3; a weak D match, TRBD1 (5 bases). The length of the CDR3 is 14 residues. The germline V and J ends were trimmed by 4 bases and 4 bases, with 11 bases remaining between them. Per germline, CDR1 ENHRY and CDR2 SYGVKD. CDR3 sequence reads: CAISVSGSGNTIYF. The DNA of the CDR3 is TGTGCCATCAGTGTCTCAGGGTCCGGAAACACCATATATTTT.

In the case of this clonotype: The junction shows a germline mismatch at one end, possibly a read error. The V gene is TRBV11-2, the J gene TRBJ2-7; D possibly corresponds to TRBD2 (5 bases). This CDR3 is 12 amino acids long. The germline CDR1 and CDR2 sequences are SGHAT and FQNNGV. CDR3 bases: TGTGCCAGCAGAACAGAGCGGTACGAGCGGTACTTC. This sequence encodes CASRTERYERYF.

This clonotype appeared a single time. The chain recombines TRBV24-1 with TRBJ2-3, with 10 bases lining up with TRBD1. CDR3 length: 16 residues. Looked up from germline, CDR1 is KGHDR and CDR2 is SFDVKD. V lost 7 bases, J lost 7 bases, and 13 bases stayed unmatched. CDR3 sequence (DNA): TGTGCCACCAGCACTTTTAAGACAGGGGGCAGAAATACGCAGTATTTT. Residues: CATSTFKTGGRNTQYF.